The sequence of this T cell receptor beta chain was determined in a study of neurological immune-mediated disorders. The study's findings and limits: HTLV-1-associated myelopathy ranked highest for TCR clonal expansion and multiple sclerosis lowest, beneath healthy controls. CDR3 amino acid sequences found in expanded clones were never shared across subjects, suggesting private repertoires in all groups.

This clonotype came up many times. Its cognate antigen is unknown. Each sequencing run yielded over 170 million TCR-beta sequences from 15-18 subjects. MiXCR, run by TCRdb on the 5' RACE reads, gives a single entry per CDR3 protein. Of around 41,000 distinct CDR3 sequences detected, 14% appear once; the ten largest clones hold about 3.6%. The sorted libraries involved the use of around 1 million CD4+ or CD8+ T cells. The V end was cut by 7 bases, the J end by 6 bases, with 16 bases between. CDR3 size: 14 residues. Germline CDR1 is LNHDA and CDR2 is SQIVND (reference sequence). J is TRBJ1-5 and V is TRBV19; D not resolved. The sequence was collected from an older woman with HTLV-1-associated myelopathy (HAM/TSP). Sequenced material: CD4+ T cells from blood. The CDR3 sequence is CASNLDGGIQPQHF. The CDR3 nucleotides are TGTGCCAGTAATCTTGACGGAGGCATTCAGCCCCAGCATTTT. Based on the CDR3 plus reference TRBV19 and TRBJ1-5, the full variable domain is DGGITQSPKYLFRKEGQNVTLSCEQNLNHDAMYWYRQDPGQGLRLIYYSQIVNDFQKGDIAEGYSVSREKKESFPLTVTSAQKNPTAFYLCASNLDGGIQPQHFGDGTRLSIL.